The 13 T cell receptor beta chains below come from one sample, sequenced in a study of blood T cell repertoires in COVID-19. The table came from immunoSEQ multiplex PCR; TCRdb's copy has only in-frame clones and leaves some out. Here the sample spans roughly 62,000 clones, 80% to 85% being singletons. Sequencing input: peripheral blood. The source of these receptors is a man younger than 40 with COVID-19, enrolled during active disease.

In this sample, this clone turned up once. V is TRBV28 and J is TRBJ1-1, with D uncertain. The CDR3 runs to 12 residues. Per the germline V gene, CDR1 is MDHEN and CDR2 is SYDVKM. V was trimmed by 4 bases and J by 8 bases, leaving 11 bases between them. The CDR3 loop is CASSSSLWEAFF. The DNA for the CDR3 is TGTGCCAGCAGTTCGAGTCTCTGGGAAGCTTTCTTT.

The CDR3 loop is CATGWTGANYGYTF. The CDR3 DNA reads TGTGCCACTGGGTGGACCGGGGCTAACTATGGCTACACCTTC. The chain recombines TRBV6-5 with TRBJ1-2, with D unresolved. CDR3 size: 14 residues. Germline V gene sequence: CDR1 MNHEY, CDR2 SVGAGI. Deletions cut 10 bases from V and 0 bases from J, with 15 bases between.

V and J are TRBV7-9 and TRBJ1-3, with D unclear. CDR3 length equals 13 residues. V was cut by 3 bases and J by 2 bases, with 5 bases left in between. Per the germline V gene, CDR1 is SEHNR and CDR2 is FQNEAQ (reference sequence). This CDR3 is CASSFGAGNTIYF. CDR3 bases: TGTGCCAGCAGCTTCGGGGCTGGAAACACCATATATTTT.

This sequence joins TRBV2 and TRBJ2-3, with TRBD2 as a possible D gene (6 bases). This CDR3 has 14 amino acids. The germline V and J ends were trimmed by 10 bases and 1 base, with 15 bases remaining between them. Germline V CDR1 and CDR2: SNHLY, FYNNEI. CDR3 sequence (DNA): TGTGCCAAATCCGGGACTCAAGGCACAGATACGCAGTATTTT. Protein: CAKSGTQGTDTQYF.

V usage is TRBV7-9 and J usage is TRBJ1-6; 7 bases map to TRBD1. The CDR3 is made up of 15 amino acids. The trim removed 7 bases at V and 10 bases at J, leaving 13 bases unmatched. Per the germline V gene, CDR1 is SEHNR and CDR2 is FQNEAQ (reference sequence). The CDR3 region has the DNA TGTGCCAGCACCGAATACAGGGGAGGTAAATCACCCCTCCACTTT. Translating gives CASTEYRGGKSPLHF.

The V and J genes are TRBV2 and TRBJ1-5; possibly TRBD1 for D (5 bases). The germline CDR1 and CDR2 sequences are SNHLY and FYNNEI. The V end lost 6 bases, the J end lost 7 bases, and 16 bases lay between the germline ends. The CDR3 runs 14 residues. DNA of the CDR3: TGTGCCAGCAGGGGCACCGGCGGGGGACAGCCCCAGCATTTT. It is translated as CASRGTGGGQPQHF.

J is TRBJ2-7 and V is TRBV19; 9 bases map to TRBD1. Germline CDR1 LNHDA, CDR2 SQIVND (reference sequence). Trimming at V came to 3 bases and at J to 9 bases, leaving 3 bases not matched to a gene. The CDR3 is 12 amino acids. The CDR3 DNA follows: TGTGCCAGTAGTATCGGACAGGGGTGGCAGTACTTC. Its protein product is CASSIGQGWQYF.

The chain is built from TRBV19 and TRBJ1-2; 7 nucleotides align to TRBD1. CDR3 length: 14 amino acids. Looked up from germline, CDR1 is LNHDA and CDR2 is SQIVND (reference sequence). J gave up 3 bases and V 5 bases, and 6 bases lay outside the gene matches. CDR3 in DNA: TGTGCCAGTAGTCCTCGACAGGGATACTATGGCTACACCTTC. Amino acids: CASSPRQGYYGYTF.

This chain joins TRBV20-1 and TRBJ2-5; D call uncertain. The CDR3 contains 11 residues. Germline values: CDR1 DFQATT, CDR2 SNEGSKA (reference sequence). Trimming took 6 bases from V and 5 from J, leaving 10 bases between them. The CDR3 is CSAAARETQYF. The CDR3 nucleotides read TGCAGTGCCGCCGCGAGGGAGACCCAGTACTTC.

The CDR3 region is CASSSGTVNSPLHF. The DNA for the CDR3 is TGTGCCAGCAGCTCCGGGACAGTTAATTCACCCCTCCACTTT. The J gene is TRBJ1-6, the V gene TRBV5-4, with 7 positions matching TRBD1. The CDR3 is made up of 14 amino acids. From germline, CDR1 is SGHNT and CDR2 YYREEE (reference sequence). After removal of 3 bases from V and 6 bases from J, the junction contained 3 bases not matched to a gene.

This clone was counted a single time. The V and J genes are TRBV11-1 and TRBJ1-1; maybe TRBD1 (5 bases). The CDR3 has 15 amino acids. Per germline, CDR1 SGHAT and CDR2 FQDESV (reference sequence). V was cut by 4 bases and J by 6 bases, with 18 bases left in between. The CDR3: CASSSNRARVAEAFF. The CDR3, as DNA: TGTGCCAGCAGCTCAAACCGAGCCAGGGTTGCTGAAGCTTTCTTT.

The chain joins TRBV7-8 to TRBJ1-1; tentatively, D is TRBD1 (5 bases). Germline loops: CDR1 SGHVS, CDR2 FQNEAQ. The CDR3 runs 14 residues. Trimming left V 5 bases short and J 0 bases short, with 10 bases between. The CDR3 DNA reads TGTGCCAGCAGCCGGACGGGGGTGAACACTGAAGCTTTCTTT. Protein product: CASSRTGVNTEAFF.

The chain is built from TRBV29-1 and TRBJ2-7; TRBD2 matches at 7 bases. This CDR3 has 13 amino acids. CDR1 is SQVTM, CDR2 ANQGSEA, per germline. J was trimmed by 3 bases and V by 4 bases; bases with no gene match: 6. The CDR3 DNA follows: TGCAGCGTTGTCCAGCGGGATAACTACGAGCAGTACTTC. It specifies CSVVQRDNYEQYF.